This T cell receptor beta chain is from a study of blood T cell repertoires in COVID-19. The wider study: Samples came from the United States, Italy and Spain, spanning acute and convalescent COVID-19.

Original processing methods: Researchers report that nucleated cell counts were estimated from reference gene primer amplification. Data came from immunoSEQ multiplex PCR; TCRdb stores just in-frame clones and leaves some out. The DNA gave D and trimming, while V, J and clone size come from that table. The sample includes about 230,000 clones, approximately 89% seen only once; the top ten take roughly 4%. This CDR3 has 16 residues. V shed 4 bases and J 2 bases; nucleotides not matched to a gene: 10. The germline CDR1 and CDR2 sequences are LGHNA and YSLEER. Participants reported their clinical history, and cohort assignment relied on those reports.

This clonotype originated in a woman aged 30 to 39 with acute COVID-19. The sequenced sample consisted of PBMCs or T cells enriched from blood (not recorded which). V is TRBV4-3 and J is TRBJ2-7; 8 nucleotides line up with TRBD2. The CDR3 sequence: CASSPGVAGGAYEQYF. The CDR3 DNA sequence: TGCGCCAGCAGCCCTGGGGTGGCGGGGGGTGCCTACGAGCAGTACTTC.